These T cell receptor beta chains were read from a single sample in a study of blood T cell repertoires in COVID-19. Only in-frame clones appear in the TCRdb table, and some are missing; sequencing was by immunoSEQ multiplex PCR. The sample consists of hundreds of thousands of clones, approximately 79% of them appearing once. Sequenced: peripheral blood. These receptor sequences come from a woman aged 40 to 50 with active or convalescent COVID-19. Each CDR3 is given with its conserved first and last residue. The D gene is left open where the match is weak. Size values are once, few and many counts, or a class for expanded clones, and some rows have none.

cdr3_nt: TGTGCCACCAGCAGAGATCGGGACAGATCTGGCTACACCTTC
cdr3_aa: CATSRDRDRSGYTF
j_call: TRBJ1-2
clone_size: .
v_call: TRBV15
d_call: TRBD1

cdr3_nt: TGTGCCAGCAGGACCGGGACAGGGGCTAACTATGGCTACACCTTC
cdr3_aa: CASRTGTGANYGYTF
j_call: TRBJ1-2
clone_size: .
v_call: TRBV6-5
d_call: TRBD1

cdr3_nt: TGCAGCGTTGTTAGGGGTCAAGAGACCCAGTACTTC
cdr3_aa: CSVVRGQETQYF
j_call: TRBJ2-5
clone_size: .
v_call: TRBV29-1
d_call: .

cdr3_nt: TGTGCCAGCAGCCGACTAGTAAAGCAAGAGACCCAGTACTTC
cdr3_aa: CASSRLVKQETQYF
j_call: TRBJ2-5
clone_size: .
v_call: TRBV7-8
d_call: .

cdr3_nt: TGTGCCAGTAGTGAGGGGGCGGGACATCACCTGAACGGCTACACCTTC
cdr3_aa: CASSEGAGHHLNGYTF
j_call: TRBJ1-2
clone_size: .
v_call: TRBV19
d_call: TRBD1

cdr3_nt: TGTGCCAGCAGAGCGGGGGCTGGCACAGATACGCAGTATTTT
cdr3_aa: CASRAGAGTDTQYF
j_call: TRBJ2-3
clone_size: .
v_call: TRBV6-4
d_call: TRBD2

cdr3_nt: TGTGCCAGTAAACCAACGGGACAGAGGGGGGAGACCCAGTACTTC
cdr3_aa: CASKPTGQRGETQYF
j_call: TRBJ2-5
clone_size: .
v_call: TRBV19
d_call: TRBD1

cdr3_nt: TGTGCCAGCAGTCCCCGCTTTACGGGGGGGAATGGCTACACCTTC
cdr3_aa: CASSPRFTGGNGYTF
j_call: TRBJ1-2
clone_size: .
v_call: TRBV28
d_call: .

cdr3_nt: TGTGCCAGCAGTTGGGCAGGATCAAGTCAGCCCCAGCATTTT
cdr3_aa: CASSWAGSSQPQHF
j_call: TRBJ1-5
clone_size: .
v_call: TRBV28
d_call: .

cdr3_nt: TGCAGCGCGCAACTTAGGGGCAATGAGCAGTTCTTC
cdr3_aa: CSAQLRGNEQFF
j_call: TRBJ2-1
clone_size: few
v_call: TRBV29-1
d_call: .

cdr3_nt: TGTGCCATCAGTCCTGGACAGGGAACAACTGAAGCTTTCTTT
cdr3_aa: CAISPGQGTTEAFF
j_call: TRBJ1-1
clone_size: .
v_call: TRBV10-3
d_call: TRBD1

cdr3_nt: TGTGCCAGCAGACCCGGGACAGATCAACGCTACACCTTC
cdr3_aa: CASRPGTDQRYTF
j_call: TRBJ1-2
clone_size: .
v_call: TRBV12-3/TRBV12-4
d_call: TRBD1

cdr3_nt: TGCGCCAGCAGCCAGGGGCACTACTCTAATGAAAAACTGTTTTTT
cdr3_aa: CASSQGHYSNEKLFF
j_call: TRBJ1-4
clone_size: once
v_call: TRBV4-1
d_call: .

cdr3_nt: TGTGCCTGGAGGGGCTCCGGGGGTAGCGAGACCCAGTACTTC
cdr3_aa: CAWRGSGGSETQYF
j_call: TRBJ2-5
clone_size: .
v_call: TRBV30
d_call: .

cdr3_nt: TGTGCCAGTAGTATTCTTGGGGGACTAGATGTGAATGAGCAGTTCTTC
cdr3_aa: CASSILGGLDVNEQFF
j_call: TRBJ2-1
clone_size: few
v_call: TRBV19
d_call: TRBD2

cdr3_nt: TGTGCCAGCAGACTTCCTACCGTCTATGGCTACACCTTC
cdr3_aa: CASRLPTVYGYTF
j_call: TRBJ1-2
clone_size: .
v_call: TRBV5-6
d_call: .

cdr3_nt: TGTGCCAGCTCACCGCCCATGGGGGGGGAAAAACTGTTTTTT
cdr3_aa: CASSPPMGGEKLFF
j_call: TRBJ1-4
clone_size: .
v_call: TRBV18
d_call: .

cdr3_nt: TGTGCCAGCAGCTCCCAGACAGGGGGTCACACTGAAGCTTTCTTT
cdr3_aa: CASSSQTGGHTEAFF
j_call: TRBJ1-1
clone_size: once
v_call: TRBV7-3
d_call: TRBD1

cdr3_nt: TGCGCCAGCAGCTTGGGACAGGGAAGGAATGAGCAGTTCTTC
cdr3_aa: CASSLGQGRNEQFF
j_call: TRBJ2-1
clone_size: .
v_call: TRBV5-1
d_call: TRBD1

cdr3_nt: TGTGCCAGCCCGGGACTAGCGCAGGAGACCCAGTACTTC
cdr3_aa: CASPGLAQETQYF
j_call: TRBJ2-5
clone_size: .
v_call: TRBV2
d_call: TRBD2

cdr3_nt: TGTGCCACAGGGGGTCCTTCGTTCACTGAAGCTTTCTTT
cdr3_aa: CATGGPSFTEAFF
j_call: TRBJ1-1
clone_size: .
v_call: TRBV10-3
d_call: TRBD1

cdr3_nt: TGTGCCAGCAGCCAACCAGGGGTCGGGAAGAATGAGCAGTTCTTC
cdr3_aa: CASSQPGVGKNEQFF
j_call: TRBJ2-1
clone_size: .
v_call: TRBV3-1/TRBV3-2
d_call: .

cdr3_nt: TGTGCTAGTGGTTTGACAAAACCTCCCCTAAGGCAGGGCAATCAGCCCCAGCATTTT
cdr3_aa: CASGLTKPPLRQGNQPQHF
j_call: TRBJ1-5
clone_size: once
v_call: TRBV12-5
d_call: .

cdr3_nt: TGTGCCAGCAGCACGGACAGGTGGACTAATGAGCAGTTCTTC
cdr3_aa: CASSTDRWTNEQFF
j_call: TRBJ2-1
clone_size: .
v_call: TRBV7-3
d_call: TRBD1

cdr3_nt: TGTGCCAGCAGACCCGGACAGTACACTGAAGCTTTCTTT
cdr3_aa: CASRPGQYTEAFF
j_call: TRBJ1-1
clone_size: .
v_call: TRBV27
d_call: .

cdr3_nt: TGTGCCAGCAGTTTTGGGTCGAGGAATGAAAAACTGTTTTTT
cdr3_aa: CASSFGSRNEKLFF
j_call: TRBJ1-4
clone_size: .
v_call: TRBV28
d_call: .

cdr3_nt: TGTGCCAGCAGCCCCGGGTCATACATCACAGATACGCAGTATTTT
cdr3_aa: CASSPGSYITDTQYF
j_call: TRBJ2-3
clone_size: .
v_call: TRBV6-5
d_call: .